This T cell receptor (beta chain) was identified in a study of CD8+ T cells in alopecia areata (dated by TCRdb to 2016 to 2019). For the wider study: Treated patients were enrolled in an open-label pilot trial of oral tofacitinib at 5 to 10 mg twice daily for moderate-to-severe alopecia areata. Tofacitinib was administered for 6 to 18 months, and 6 months of follow-up off drug were then conducted to assess delayed response and recurrence. Disease severity in treated patients was measured with the SALT score, which quantifies the percentage of affected scalp surface area. High-throughput TCRbeta sequencing was used to examine T cell clonal expansion in alopecia areata in both the C3H/HeJ mouse model and human patients. In humans, TCRbeta sequencing was performed on scalp tissue and on sorted CD4+ and CD8+ peripheral blood T cells from healthy controls and from patients with patchy or totalis/universalis alopecia areata. Patients on tofacitinib were biopsied at baseline and after 4 and 24 weeks of treatment, and several of the patients also had a later scalp biopsy. Scalp clonality was compared across normal scalp (n=4), patchy alopecia areata scalp (n=8), and alopecia totalis/universalis scalp (n=8). RNA came from the PAXgene miRNA kit for fixed scalp, the miRNeasy kit for PBMCs, and the RNeasy kit for mouse skin. immunoSEQ multiplex PCR using 35 Vbeta forward primers and 13 Jbeta reverse primers was used to amplify TCRbeta CDR3 regions.

From the cysteine up to the phenylalanine, the CDR3 has a length of 15 residues. The read is trimmed to its CDR3 DNA, 45 bases read in frame from base 1. From the germline V gene, CDR1 is MGHRA and CDR2 is YSYEKL. V and J are truncated by 0 bases and 0 bases respectively, leaving an intervening sequence of 8 bases. This sample's treatment or condition label indicates: oral pan-JAK inhibitor, 5-10 mg twice daily. Peripheral blood and lesional scalp punch biopsies were obtained from patients with alopecia areata. PBMCs were separated by density centrifugation and stained for CD3, CD4 and CD8, after which CD4+ and CD8+ T cells were sorted on a FACSAria. This clone was seen more than once but under ten times. What antigen it recognizes has not been identified. No much larger clone is present one base from it, and per-base qualities are unavailable. Library preparation employed the immunoSEQ multiplex PCR assay. RNA was extracted from all samples and reverse transcribed into cDNA, which served as template for TCR sequencing. First-strand cDNA was synthesized using SuperScript III with a 2:1 mix of oligo-dT and random hexamers. Amplification bias was assessed with a synthetic immune receptor repertoire, and residual bias was removed computationally. The source study handled its data this way. Raw reads were preprocessed to remove errors, and CDR3 was defined according to IMGT conventions as the region from the conserved cysteine to phenylalanine. Clonality was computed by normalizing Shannon entropy by log2 of the number of productive unique TCRs and subtracting the result from 1. CD4 or CD8 identity of scalp clones was inferred by cross-referencing scalp TCRbeta sequences with sorted blood CD4 and CD8 repertoires. Drawn from immuneACCESS, this table holds only the in-frame rearrangements with V and J called that TCRdb kept. Clones are partly lost; checked studies trace under half to an unresolved V gene and leave the rest unexplained. For V, J and clone size, that table is used; D and trimming come from the DNA. In this sample the table shows more than 95,000 clones, about nine tenths of which occur a single time. In total, the top ten clones hold over 8.5% of the sample.

What the research found in general, with its limitations: Tofacitinib significantly decreased scalp clonality and the number of expanded CD8+ clones among the top 100 scalp clones. Shared TCR sequences between patients were less evident than in mice, which may be partly attributable to HLA diversity in the patient population. The treated cohort was small, with a single nonresponder, so links between baseline CD8+ expansion and response need larger studies. Scalp TCR repertoire analysis is complicated because resident alphabeta T cells in normal human skin are also sequenced, whereas mouse skin is dominated by gammadelta T cells. During tofacitinib treatment, many expanded lesional clones stuck around in both scalp and blood, and this persistence may partly explain why relapse happens after treatment is stopped. Compared with normal scalp, lesional scalp, particularly in alopecia totalis/universalis, had higher clonality and more expanded CD8+ clones, which suggests antigenic drive.

The sample here was CD8+ T cells sorted from blood, taken between weeks 30 and 35, from a patient treated with tofacitinib. This TCR was sampled from a human donor with alopecia areata. The sequence links TRBV4-1 to TRBJ1-2; the D gene cannot be resolved reliably. CDR3 loop: CASSQDTNTNYGYTF. In nucleotides, the sequence is TGCGCCAGCAGCCAAGACACAAACACTAACTATGGCTACACCTTC.